What follows is one TCR beta chain and its context. Measured with immunoSEQ multiplex PCR; TCRdb has only the in-frame clones, and not every one. The repertoire holds 110,000 to 150,000 clones, approximately 90% seen once, with about 3.5% in the top ten. This sample was taken from a study of T cell responses to AZD1222 COVID-19 vaccine. Analyses pooled second doses at about 4 or about 12 weeks. Trimming removed 0 bases from V and 1 base from J; junction bases left unmatched: 6. Germline V lookup: CDR1 SGDLS, CDR2 YYNGEE. The CDR3 contains 17 residues. This material consisted of peripheral blood, taken 28 days after the second AZD1222 dose. The receptor comes from an adult who received the AZD1222 COVID-19 vaccine. The chain couples TRBV9 to TRBJ2-2; TRBD1 agrees at 7 bases. The CDR3 spells CASSVGLGQVNTGELFF. DNA for the CDR3: TGTGCCAGCAGCGTAGGACTTGGACAGGTGAACACCGGGGAGCTGTTTTTT.